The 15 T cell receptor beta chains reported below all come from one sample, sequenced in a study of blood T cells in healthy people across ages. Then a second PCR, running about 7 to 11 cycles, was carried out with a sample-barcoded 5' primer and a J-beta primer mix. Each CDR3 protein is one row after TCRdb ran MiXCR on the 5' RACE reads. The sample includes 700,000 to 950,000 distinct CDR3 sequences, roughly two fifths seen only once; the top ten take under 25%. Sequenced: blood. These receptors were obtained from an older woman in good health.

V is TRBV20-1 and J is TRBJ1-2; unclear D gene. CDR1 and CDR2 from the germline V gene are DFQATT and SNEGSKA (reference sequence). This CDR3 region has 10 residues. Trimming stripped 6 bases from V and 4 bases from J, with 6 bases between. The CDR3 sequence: CSAGSYGYTF. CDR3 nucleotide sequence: TGCAGTGCGGGGTCCTATGGCTACACCTTC.

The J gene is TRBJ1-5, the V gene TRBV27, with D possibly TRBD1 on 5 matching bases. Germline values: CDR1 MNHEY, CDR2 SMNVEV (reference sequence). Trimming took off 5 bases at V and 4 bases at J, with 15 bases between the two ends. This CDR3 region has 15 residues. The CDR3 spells CASSPGRRGNQPQHF. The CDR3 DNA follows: TGTGCCAGCAGTCCGGGACGCCGAGGGAATCAGCCCCAGCATTTT.

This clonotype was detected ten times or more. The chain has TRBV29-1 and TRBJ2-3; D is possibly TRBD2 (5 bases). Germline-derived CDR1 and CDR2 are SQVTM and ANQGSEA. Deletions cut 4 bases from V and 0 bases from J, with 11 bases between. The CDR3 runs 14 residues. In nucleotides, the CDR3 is TGCAGCGTTGGGGAGCGACGCAGCACAGATACGCAGTATTTT. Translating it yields CSVGERRSTDTQYF.

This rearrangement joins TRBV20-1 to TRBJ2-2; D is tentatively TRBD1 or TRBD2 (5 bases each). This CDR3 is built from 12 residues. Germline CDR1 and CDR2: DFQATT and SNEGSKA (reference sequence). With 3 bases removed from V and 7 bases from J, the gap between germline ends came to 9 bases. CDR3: CSASAGSGELFF. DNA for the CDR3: TGCAGTGCTAGCGCAGGGAGCGGGGAGCTGTTTTTT.

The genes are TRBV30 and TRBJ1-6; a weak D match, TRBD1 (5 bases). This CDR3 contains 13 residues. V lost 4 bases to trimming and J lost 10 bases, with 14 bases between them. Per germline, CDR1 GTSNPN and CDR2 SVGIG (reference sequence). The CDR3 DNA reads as TGTGCCTGGACTGGGGTCGGGGGGTCACCCCTCCACTTT. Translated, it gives CAWTGVGGSPLHF.

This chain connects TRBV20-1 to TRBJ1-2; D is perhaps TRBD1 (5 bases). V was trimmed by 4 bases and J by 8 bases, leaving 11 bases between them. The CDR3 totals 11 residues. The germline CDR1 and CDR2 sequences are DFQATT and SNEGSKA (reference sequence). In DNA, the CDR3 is TGCAGTGCTATAGGGGCAGGCGGCTACACCTTC. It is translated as CSAIGAGGYTF.

CDR3 residues: CASSRQISSGANVLTF. The CDR3 DNA sequence: TGTGCCAGCAGTCGACAGATTTCCTCTGGGGCCAACGTCCTGACTTTC. V is TRBV6-5 and J is TRBJ2-6, with D possibly being TRBD1 (5 bases). CDR1 MNHEY and CDR2 SVGAGI come from the germline V gene. The CDR3 consists of 16 residues. The V gene lost 5 bases and the J gene lost 0 bases, with 11 bases spanning the gap.

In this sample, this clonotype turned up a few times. CDR3 bases: TGTGCCAGCAGTGAGGAGGGCCGCGGCGGCGAGCAGTACTTC. It translates to CASSEEGRGGEQYF. The chain carries TRBV6-2 or TRBV6-3 and TRBJ2-7; D is possibly TRBD2 (6 bases). The CDR3 is 14 amino acids. Germline V CDR1 and CDR2: MNHEY, SVGEGT. V lost 5 bases to trimming and J lost 6 bases, with 17 bases between them.

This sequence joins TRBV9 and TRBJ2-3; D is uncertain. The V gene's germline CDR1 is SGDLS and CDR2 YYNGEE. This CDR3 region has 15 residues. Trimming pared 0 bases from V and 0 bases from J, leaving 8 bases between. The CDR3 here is CASSVDQTSTDTQYF. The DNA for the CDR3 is TGTGCCAGCAGCGTAGATCAAACTAGCACAGATACGCAGTATTTT.

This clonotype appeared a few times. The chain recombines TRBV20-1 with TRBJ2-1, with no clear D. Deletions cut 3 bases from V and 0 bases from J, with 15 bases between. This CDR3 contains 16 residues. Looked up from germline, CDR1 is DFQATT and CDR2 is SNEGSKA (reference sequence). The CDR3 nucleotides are TGCAGTGCTAGTCCCTCAGCCTTGAGCTCCTACAATGAGCAGTTCTTC. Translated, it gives CSASPSALSSYNEQFF.

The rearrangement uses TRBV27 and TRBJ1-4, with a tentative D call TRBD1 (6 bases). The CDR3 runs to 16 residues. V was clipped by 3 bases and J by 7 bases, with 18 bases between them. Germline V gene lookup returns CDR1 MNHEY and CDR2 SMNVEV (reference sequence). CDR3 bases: TGTGCCAGCAGTTTGAGTGGGGGCGAGTGGGGTGAAAAACTGTTTTTT. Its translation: CASSLSGGEWGEKLFF.

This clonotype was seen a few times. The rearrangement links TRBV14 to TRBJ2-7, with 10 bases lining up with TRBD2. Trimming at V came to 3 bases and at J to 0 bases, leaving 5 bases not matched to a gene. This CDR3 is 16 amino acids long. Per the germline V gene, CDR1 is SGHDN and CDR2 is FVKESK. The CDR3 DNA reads TGTGCCAGCAGCCAGGGACTAGCGTCGAGCTCCTACGAGCAGTACTTC. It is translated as CASSQGLASSSYEQYF. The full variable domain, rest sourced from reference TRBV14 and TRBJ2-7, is EAGVTQFPSHSVIEKGQTVTLRCDPISGHDNLYWYRRVMGKEIKFLLHFVKESKQDESGMPNNRFLAERTGGTYSTLKVQPAELEDSGVYFCASSQGLASSSYEQYFGPGTRLTVT.

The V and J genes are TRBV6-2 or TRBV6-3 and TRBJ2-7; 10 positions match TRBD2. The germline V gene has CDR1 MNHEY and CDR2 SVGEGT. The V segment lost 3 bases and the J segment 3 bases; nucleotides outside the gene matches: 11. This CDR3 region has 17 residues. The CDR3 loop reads CASSYWLAGVSHYEQYF. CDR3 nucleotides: TGTGCCAGCAGTTATTGGCTAGCGGGAGTTTCCCACTACGAGCAGTACTTC.

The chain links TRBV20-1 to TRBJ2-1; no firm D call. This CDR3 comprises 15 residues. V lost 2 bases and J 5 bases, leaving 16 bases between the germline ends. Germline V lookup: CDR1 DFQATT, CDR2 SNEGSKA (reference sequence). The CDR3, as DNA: TGCAGTGCTAGACCCAGAGAGTGGGCTAACAATGAGCAGTTCTTC. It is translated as CSARPREWANNEQFF.

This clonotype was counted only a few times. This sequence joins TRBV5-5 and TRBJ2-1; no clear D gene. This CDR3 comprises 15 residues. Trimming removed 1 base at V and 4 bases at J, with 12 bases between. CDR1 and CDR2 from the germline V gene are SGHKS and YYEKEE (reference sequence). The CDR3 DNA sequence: TGTGCCAGCAGCTTGTTTGAAAGATTTTACAATGAGCAGTTCTTC. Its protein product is CASSLFERFYNEQFF.